A selection of T cell receptor beta chains follows, all from one sample in a study of radiation and T cells in renal cell carcinoma. The method was immunoSEQ multiplex PCR; TCRdb's version includes in-frame clones alone and lacks a portion of them. The table includes 15,000 to 20,000 clones, more than 55% detected once. Sequencing used tumor tissue, obtained from a patient whose treatment was nephrectomy without radiotherapy. The receptors were sampled from a man in his forties with renal cell carcinoma. Both conserved end residues are part of each CDR3. Each record gives: J gene, clone size, V gene, D gene, CDR3 protein, CDR3 DNA. D genes are given only for firm matches. Some rows have no size entry. The others give once, few or many, or a class for an expanded clone.

TRBJ2-3 | - | TRBV6-1 | TRBD2 | CASSEPSGGTDTQYF | TGTGCCAGCAGTGAACCTAGCGGGGGCACAGATACGCAGTATTTT
TRBJ1-3 | once | TRBV5-1 | TRBD1 | CASRPGTGDGNTIYF | TGCGCCAGCAGACCCGGGACAGGGGATGGAAACACCATATATTTT
TRBJ2-7 | - | TRBV6-1 | TRBD2 | CAVSRGGLRSYEQYF | TGTGCCGTAAGTCGGGGGGGGCTTCGGTCATACGAGCAGTACTTC
TRBJ2-2 | - | TRBV9 | - | CASSVAVKGGLFF | TGTGCCAGCAGCGTAGCTGTAAAGGGCGGGCTGTTTTTT
TRBJ1-5 | medium-sized | TRBV28 | - | CASSSGPQHF | TGTGCCAGCAGTTCGGGGCCCCAGCATTTT
TRBJ2-3 | - | TRBV6-5 | TRBD2 | CASSISGGAIDTQYF | TGTGCCAGCAGCATTAGCGGGGGGGCAATAGATACGCAGTATTTT
TRBJ1-2 | few | TRBV2 | - | CASSELGGGYTF | TGTGCCAGCAGTGAATTGGGGGGTGGCTACACCTTC
TRBJ1-3 | - | TRBV4-2 | - | CASSRDRLSSGNTIYF | TGTGCCAGCAGCCGAGACAGGCTATCCTCTGGAAACACCATATATTTT
TRBJ2-2 | - | TRBV27 | TRBD1 | CASSTGQGSTGELFF | TGTGCCAGCAGTACGGGACAGGGAAGCACCGGGGAGCTGTTTTTT
TRBJ1-1 | - | TRBV5-1 | - | CASSLAGGYVEAFF | TGCGCCAGCAGCTTGGCCGGAGGTTATGTCGAAGCTTTCTTT
TRBJ1-1 | - | TRBV11-2 | TRBD1 | CASSSYTGGRTEAFF | TGTGCCAGCAGCTCGTACACAGGGGGAAGGACTGAAGCTTTCTTT
TRBJ2-7 | once | TRBV5-4 | TRBD2 | CASSSGGLSYEQYF | TGTGCCAGCAGTTCGGGAGGATTGAGCTACGAGCAGTACTTC
TRBJ1-2 | - | TRBV4-1 | - | CASSQVRESNYGYTF | TGCGCCAGCAGCCAAGTAAGGGAGAGCAACTATGGCTACACCTTC
TRBJ2-7 | - | TRBV6-5 | TRBD1 | CASSNRDSKYEQYF | TGTGCCAGCAGCAACCGGGACAGCAAGTACGAGCAGTACTTC
TRBJ2-3 | medium-sized | TRBV9 | - | CASSVAWVDTQYF | TGTGCCAGCAGCGTAGCATGGGTAGATACGCAGTATTTT
TRBJ2-2 | - | TRBV4-2 | TRBD2 | CASSQDKSGWRSGANTGELFF | TGTGCCAGCAGCCAAGATAAATCGGGGTGGCGAAGCGGGGCGAACACCGGGGAGCTGTTTTTT
TRBJ1-2 | - | TRBV5-1 | - | CASSSPLQRSLGYGYTF | TGCGCCAGCAGCTCTCCCCTACAGCGGAGCCTCGGGTATGGCTACACCTTC
TRBJ2-5 | - | TRBV5-4 | - | CASSKPGRWETQYF | TGTGCCAGCAGCAAACCCGGGAGATGGGAGACCCAGTACTTC
TRBJ1-2 | few | TRBV15 | - | CATSRDLQGRYGYTF | TGTGCCACCAGCAGAGACTTGCAGGGCCGCTATGGCTACACCTTC
TRBJ1-2 | - | TRBV10-3 | - | CAISGTDNAYGYTF | TGTGCCATCAGTGGTACGGACAACGCCTATGGCTACACCTTC
TRBJ1-1 | once | TRBV5-4 | - | CASSPGDLRNTEAFF | TGTGCCAGCAGCCCCGGTGATCTTAGGAACACTGAAGCTTTCTTT
TRBJ1-1 | - | TRBV28 | - | CASNSVNTEAFF | TGTGCCAGCAACTCGGTGAACACTGAAGCTTTCTTT
TRBJ2-7 | - | TRBV18 | TRBD1 | CASSARTGDSYEQYF | TGTGCCAGCTCAGCAAGGACAGGGGACTCCTACGAGCAGTACTTC
TRBJ1-2 | few | TRBV4-3 | TRBD1 | CASSRTPGTGGIGGYTF | TGCGCCAGCAGCCGAACCCCCGGGACAGGGGGCATAGGAGGCTACACCTTC
TRBJ1-1 | - | TRBV18 | - | CASSPTVMNTEAFF | TGTGCCAGCTCGCCGACAGTTATGAACACTGAAGCTTTCTTT
TRBJ1-1 | - | TRBV6-5 | TRBD1 | CASSYTGGAATEAFF | TGTGCCAGCAGTTACACAGGGGGCGCGGCCACTGAAGCTTTCTTT
TRBJ1-6 | few | TRBV5-5 | - | CASMQTGTFPFTLHF | TGTGCCAGCATGCAAACCGGGACTTTCCCGTTCACCCTCCACTTT
TRBJ1-2 | once | TRBV5-1 | - | CASSSPDSANYGYTF | TGCGCCAGCAGCTCTCCCGACAGCGCTAACTATGGCTACACCTTC
TRBJ2-5 | - | TRBV5-6 | - | CASSLELARETQYF | TGTGCCAGCAGCTTGGAACTGGCCAGGGAGACCCAGTACTTC
TRBJ2-2 | once | TRBV6-6 | - | CASSYTGGGELFF | TGTGCCAGCAGTTACACCGGCGGGGGGGAGCTGTTTTTT
TRBJ1-2 | - | TRBV29-1 | - | CSAGTNKHRYGYTF | TGCAGCGCCGGGACAAATAAGCACCGCTATGGCTACACCTTC
TRBJ1-1 | few | TRBV9 | - | CASSVAVGGNTEAFF | TGTGCCAGCAGCGTAGCTGTAGGGGGGAACACTGAAGCTTTCTTT
TRBJ2-2 | - | TRBV18 | TRBD1 | CASSPRLGQDTGELFF | TGTGCCAGCTCACCAAGACTGGGACAGGACACCGGGGAGCTGTTTTTT
TRBJ1-4 | few | TRBV6-5 | - | CASSRAGNEKLFF | TGTGCCAGCAGCCGGGCCGGGAATGAAAAACTGTTTTTT
TRBJ2-1 | - | TRBV14 | - | CASNQGLSEQFF | TGTGCCAGCAACCAGGGATTGAGTGAGCAGTTCTTC
TRBJ2-7 | - | TRBV5-4 | TRBD1 | CASSEGQATYEQYF | TGTGCCAGCAGCGAGGGACAGGCAACCTACGAGCAGTACTTC
TRBJ1-5 | few | TRBV10-1 | TRBD1 | CASTATGPSNQPQHF | TGCGCCAGCACCGCGACAGGGCCAAGCAATCAGCCCCAGCATTTT
TRBJ1-1 | - | TRBV11-2 | - | CASSLVPQGTEAFF | TGTGCCAGCAGCTTAGTACCCCAGGGGACTGAAGCTTTCTTT
TRBJ2-1 | - | TRBV4-2 | TRBD2 | CASSQAASGGRNNEQFF | TGTGCCAGCAGCCAAGCGGCTAGCGGGGGGAGGAACAATGAGCAGTTCTTC
TRBJ2-2 | - | TRBV7-3 | - | CASSGTGSKGELFF | TGTGCCAGCAGCGGAACAGGGTCTAAAGGGGAGCTGTTTTTT
TRBJ2-1 | few | TRBV2 | - | CASRNYASRGSYNEQFF | TGTGCCAGCAGAAACTACGCTAGCAGAGGCTCCTACAATGAGCAGTTCTTC
TRBJ1-1 | - | TRBV6-6 | - | CASGSTEAFF | TGTGCCAGCGGATCCACTGAAGCTTTCTTT
TRBJ2-5 | - | TRBV7-2 | - | CASSPGLSWEETQYF | TGTGCCAGCAGCCCAGGACTTTCCTGGGAAGAGACCCAGTACTTC
TRBJ2-5 | few | TRBV5-1 | - | CASSPRRVTGLETQYF | TGCGCCAGCAGTCCCCGTCGGGTTACAGGTTTGGAGACCCAGTACTTC
TRBJ1-2 | - | TRBV5-1 | TRBD1 | CASSLSSSFDRGFHYGYTF | TGCGCCAGCAGCTTGAGCTCATCTTTCGACAGGGGGTTCCACTATGGCTACACCTTC
TRBJ1-6 | - | TRBV9 | - | CASSVDESPLHF | TGTGCCAGCAGCGTAGACGAGTCACCCCTCCACTTT
TRBJ1-2 | once | TRBV29-1 | TRBD1 | CSLPGQNYGYTF | TGCAGCCTTCCGGGACAGAACTATGGCTACACCTTC
TRBJ2-5 | once | TRBV2 | - | CASSEAPVQGGETQYF | TGTGCCAGCAGTGAAGCACCCGTCCAGGGGGGGGAGACCCAGTACTTC
TRBJ1-1 | - | TRBV7-8 | - | CASSLETRMNTEAFF | TGTGCCAGCAGCTTAGAGACACGGATGAACACTGAAGCTTTCTTT
TRBJ1-1 | - | TRBV10-1 | - | CASSETGTENTEAFF | TGCGCCAGCAGTGAGACCGGGACGGAGAACACTGAAGCTTTCTTT
TRBJ2-2 | few | TRBV9 | TRBD2 | CASSEGLAGGPTGELFF | TGTGCCAGCAGTGAGGGGTTAGCGGGGGGGCCCACCGGGGAGCTGTTTTTT
TRBJ1-1 | - | TRBV6-4 | - | CASSGKEGTEAFF | TGTGCCAGCAGTGGTAAAGAGGGTACTGAAGCTTTCTTT
TRBJ2-2 | - | TRBV9 | - | CASSVVPSNTGELFF | TGTGCCAGCAGCGTTGTACCCAGCAACACCGGGGAGCTGTTTTTT
TRBJ1-6 | - | TRBV19 | - | CASSLQEGGSPLHF | TGTGCCAGTAGCCTCCAAGAAGGTGGTTCACCCCTCCACTTT
TRBJ2-1 | few | TRBV5-1 | TRBD2 | CASSASGGYNEQFF | TGCGCCAGCAGCGCTAGCGGGGGCTACAATGAGCAGTTCTTC